Sequencing of this T cell receptor beta chain was carried out in a study of shared clonotypes between healthy human individuals. Study findings and constraints: The diversity represented, both genetic and in exposure history, was limited by few donors. Clonotypes shared by all four sorted-subset donors had higher generation probabilities than non-shared clonotypes.

In the CD4+ fraction, cells were divided into CD45RA+ naive and CD45RA-negative memory subsets. Clones were read by immunoSEQ multiplex PCR, and TCRdb kept only the in-frame ones, dropping some. The sample includes roughly 2.2 million clones, approximately 93% of them seen just once. The CDR3 is 13 residues long. Per the germline V gene, CDR1 is SGHAT and CDR2 is FQDESV (reference sequence). V gave up 5 bases and J gave up 0 bases, with 7 bases separating them. Notes on this clone: Its antigen is still unknown. The sample carries other DNA sequences with the same CDR3.

This clonotype was sampled from a man between 18 and 35 years old in good health. Some clones in this sample may be carry-over from other donors' samples. Input material: naive CD4+ T cells from PBMCs. Subset in this sample: CD45RA+ positively selected. J is TRBJ1-1 and V is TRBV11-1; D ambiguous. CDR3 residues: CASSLIMNTEAFF. CDR3 DNA sequence: TGTGCCAGCAGCCTCATAATGAACACTGAAGCTTTCTTT.